A selection of T cell receptor beta chains follows, all from one sample in a study of T cells in Graves' hyperthyroidism and ophthalmopathy. TCRdb re-derived calls from the multiplex PCR reads in MiXCR, one entry per CDR3 protein. The sample has some 490,000 distinct CDR3 sequences, 20% to 25% seen once. Sequencing used blood. Receptors originate from a woman in her 70s with Graves' ophthalmopathy. Both conserved end residues are part of each CDR3. D genes are given only for firm matches. Clone size is given for some rows only: seen once, a few or many times, or a class if the clone is expanded.

V gene: TRBV18; J gene: TRBJ1-2; clone size: NA; D gene: TRBD1; CDR3 protein: CASSRTGGDGYTF; CDR3 DNA: TGTGCCAGCTCACGGACAGGCGGGGATGGCTACACCTTC
V gene: TRBV7-2; J gene: TRBJ2-7; clone size: few; D gene: TRBD2; CDR3 protein: CASSLSGISYEQYF; CDR3 DNA: TGTGCCAGCAGTCTTAGCGGGATCTCCTACGAGCAGTACTTC
V gene: TRBV29-1; J gene: TRBJ1-2; clone size: few; D gene: TRBD1; CDR3 protein: CSVYEGAHGYTF; CDR3 DNA: TGCAGCGTTTATGAGGGGGCGCATGGCTACACCTTC
V gene: TRBV27; J gene: TRBJ2-7; clone size: few; D gene: TRBD2; CDR3 protein: CASSTLAGGLDEQYF; CDR3 DNA: TGTGCCAGCAGTACCTTAGCGGGAGGGCTCGACGAGCAGTACTTC
V gene: TRBV28; J gene: TRBJ2-7; clone size: NA; D gene: NA; CDR3 protein: CASAPGGPYEQYF; CDR3 DNA: TGTGCCAGCGCTCCCGGGGGGCCGTACGAGCAGTACTTC
V gene: TRBV2; J gene: TRBJ1-6; clone size: many; D gene: TRBD1; CDR3 protein: CASKLDRGGNSPLHF; CDR3 DNA: TGTGCCAGCAAATTAGACAGGGGAGGAAATTCACCCCTCCACTTT
V gene: TRBV24-1; J gene: TRBJ2-1; clone size: NA; D gene: TRBD1; CDR3 protein: CATAGGGGYEQFF; CDR3 DNA: TGTGCCACCGCAGGGGGCGGAGGATATGAGCAGTTCTTC
V gene: TRBV7-2; J gene: TRBJ2-2; clone size: few; D gene: TRBD2; CDR3 protein: CASSFRAGEYPGELFF; CDR3 DNA: TGTGCCAGCAGCTTTCGAGCGGGAGAGTATCCCGGGGAGCTGTTTTTT
V gene: TRBV19; J gene: TRBJ1-1; clone size: NA; D gene: TRBD1; CDR3 protein: CASKSLVLDRGAEAFF; CDR3 DNA: TGTGCCAGTAAGTCTCTGGTGTTAGACAGGGGCGCTGAAGCTTTCTTT
V gene: TRBV27; J gene: TRBJ1-6; clone size: few; D gene: NA; CDR3 protein: CASSRDAYNSPLHF; CDR3 DNA: TGTGCCAGCAGCCGGGATGCCTATAATTCACCCCTCCACTTT
V gene: TRBV20-1; J gene: TRBJ2-1; clone size: few; D gene: TRBD1; CDR3 protein: CSVTDRGPYNEQFF; CDR3 DNA: TGCAGTGTCACAGACAGGGGGCCCTACAATGAGCAGTTCTTC
V gene: TRBV27; J gene: TRBJ2-7; clone size: NA; D gene: NA; CDR3 protein: CASSLGGTPFHEQYF; CDR3 DNA: TGTGCCAGCAGTTTAGGCGGGACACCTTTCCACGAGCAGTACTTC
V gene: TRBV7-9; J gene: TRBJ2-5; clone size: NA; D gene: NA; CDR3 protein: CASSDRYQETQYF; CDR3 DNA: TGTGCCAGCAGCGACAGGTACCAAGAGACCCAGTACTTC
V gene: TRBV7-2; J gene: TRBJ2-2; clone size: many; D gene: TRBD2; CDR3 protein: CASSLTAGLPGELFF; CDR3 DNA: TGTGCCAGCAGCCTCACAGCGGGACTCCCCGGGGAGCTGTTTTTT
V gene: TRBV18; J gene: TRBJ2-3; clone size: NA; D gene: NA; CDR3 protein: CASSPPQIGYPDTQYF; CDR3 DNA: TGTGCCAGCTCACCACCACAAATCGGGTACCCAGATACGCAGTATTTT
V gene: TRBV7-8; J gene: TRBJ1-4; clone size: many; D gene: NA; CDR3 protein: CASSASRINEKLFF; CDR3 DNA: TGTGCCAGCAGCGCCTCACGGATTAATGAAAAACTGTTTTTT
V gene: TRBV28; J gene: TRBJ1-4; clone size: NA; D gene: NA; CDR3 protein: CASRKDFRKGGFNEKLFF; CDR3 DNA: TGTGCCAGCAGAAAGGATTTCCGCAAAGGCGGGTTTAATGAAAAACTGTTTTTT
V gene: TRBV6-1; J gene: TRBJ1-3; clone size: NA; D gene: TRBD1; CDR3 protein: CASRTGRGNTIYF; CDR3 DNA: TGTGCCAGCAGGACAGGGCGTGGAAACACCATATATTTT
V gene: TRBV7-9; J gene: TRBJ2-7; clone size: once; D gene: TRBD1; CDR3 protein: CASSSETGSYEQYF; CDR3 DNA: TGTGCCAGCAGCTCAGAGACAGGGTCCTACGAGCAGTACTTC
V gene: TRBV30; J gene: TRBJ2-1; clone size: few; D gene: TRBD1; CDR3 protein: CAWSSPRGRGSNEQFF; CDR3 DNA: TGTGCCTGGAGTTCCCCCCGGGGCAGGGGGAGCAATGAGCAGTTCTTC
V gene: TRBV19; J gene: TRBJ2-5; clone size: NA; D gene: NA; CDR3 protein: CASRERRRGETQYF; CDR3 DNA: TGTGCCAGTAGAGAGCGGCGCAGAGGAGAGACCCAGTACTTC
V gene: TRBV6-1; J gene: TRBJ1-5; clone size: few; D gene: TRBD1; CDR3 protein: CASSQGDGWNNQPQHF; CDR3 DNA: TGTGCCAGCAGTCAGGGGGATGGTTGGAACAATCAGCCCCAGCATTTT
V gene: TRBV13; J gene: TRBJ1-5; clone size: NA; D gene: NA; CDR3 protein: CASSLGLRTDNQPQHF; CDR3 DNA: TGTGCCAGCAGCTTAGGCCTAAGGACAGATAATCAGCCCCAGCATTTT
V gene: TRBV20-1; J gene: TRBJ2-1; clone size: NA; D gene: NA; CDR3 protein: CSARDKAWDEQFF; CDR3 DNA: TGCAGTGCTAGAGATAAGGCGTGGGACGAGCAGTTCTTC
V gene: TRBV2; J gene: TRBJ2-1; clone size: NA; D gene: NA; CDR3 protein: CASSEASHRNEQFF; CDR3 DNA: TGTGCCAGCAGTGAAGCCAGTCATAGGAATGAGCAGTTCTTC
V gene: TRBV12-3/TRBV12-4; J gene: TRBJ1-1; clone size: NA; D gene: NA; CDR3 protein: CASSLGGAHTEAFF; CDR3 DNA: TGTGCCAGCAGTTTAGGGGGGGCACACACTGAAGCTTTCTTT
V gene: TRBV7-2; J gene: TRBJ2-1; clone size: few; D gene: NA; CDR3 protein: CASSLVGARYNEQFF; CDR3 DNA: TGTGCCAGCAGCTTAGTCGGGGCGAGGTACAATGAGCAGTTCTTC
V gene: TRBV7-9; J gene: TRBJ2-7; clone size: few; D gene: TRBD1; CDR3 protein: CASSRTGQGHEQYF; CDR3 DNA: TGTGCCAGCAGCCGAACGGGACAGGGACACGAGCAGTACTTC
V gene: TRBV9; J gene: TRBJ2-5; clone size: NA; D gene: NA; CDR3 protein: CASSVSSQETQYF; CDR3 DNA: TGTGCCAGCAGCGTATCGAGTCAAGAGACCCAGTACTTC
V gene: TRBV7-3; J gene: TRBJ2-7; clone size: few; D gene: NA; CDR3 protein: CASSLRGGEQYF; CDR3 DNA: TGTGCCAGCAGCTTGAGGGGGGGTGAGCAGTACTTC
V gene: TRBV12-5; J gene: TRBJ2-3; clone size: many; D gene: TRBD1; CDR3 protein: CASGQGGRTDTQYF; CDR3 DNA: TGTGCTAGTGGACAAGGGGGCCGCACAGATACGCAGTATTTT
V gene: TRBV12-3/TRBV12-4; J gene: TRBJ2-4; clone size: NA; D gene: NA; CDR3 protein: CASSLSGNIQYF; CDR3 DNA: TGTGCCAGCAGTTTATCCGGGAACATTCAGTACTTC
V gene: TRBV6-6; J gene: TRBJ2-3; clone size: few; D gene: NA; CDR3 protein: CASSYSRTTDTQYF; CDR3 DNA: TGTGCCAGCAGTTACTCACGGACCACAGATACGCAGTATTTT
V gene: TRBV7-3; J gene: TRBJ2-1; clone size: many; D gene: NA; CDR3 protein: CASSLTPGYNEQFF; CDR3 DNA: TGTGCCAGCAGCTTAACGCCAGGCTACAATGAGCAGTTCTTC
V gene: TRBV6-5; J gene: TRBJ2-3; clone size: many; D gene: TRBD2; CDR3 protein: CASSSGEGGPSTDTQYF; CDR3 DNA: TGTGCCAGCAGTTCGGGGGAGGGAGGGCCTAGCACAGATACGCAGTATTTT
V gene: TRBV28; J gene: TRBJ1-4; clone size: NA; D gene: NA; CDR3 protein: CASRGRTNEKLFF; CDR3 DNA: TGTGCCAGCAGAGGGCGAACTAATGAAAAACTGTTTTTT
V gene: TRBV6-1; J gene: TRBJ2-7; clone size: NA; D gene: NA; CDR3 protein: CASSRGASLGVEQYF; CDR3 DNA: TGTGCCAGCAGCCGGGGGGCCAGTTTGGGAGTCGAGCAGTACTTC
V gene: TRBV7-2; J gene: TRBJ1-5; clone size: many; D gene: TRBD1; CDR3 protein: CASSPGTGANQPQHF; CDR3 DNA: TGTGCCAGCAGCCCTGGGACAGGGGCCAATCAGCCCCAGCATTTT
V gene: TRBV7-9; J gene: TRBJ2-1; clone size: many; D gene: NA; CDR3 protein: CASSVYNEQFF; CDR3 DNA: TGTGCCAGCAGCGTGTACAATGAGCAGTTCTTC
V gene: TRBV3-1; J gene: TRBJ1-6; clone size: NA; D gene: TRBD1; CDR3 protein: CASSSGGLTGTGSSPLHF; CDR3 DNA: TGTGCCAGCAGCTCCGGGGGCCTTACCGGGACAGGGTCTTCACCCCTCCACTTT
V gene: TRBV9; J gene: TRBJ2-7; clone size: NA; D gene: TRBD2; CDR3 protein: CASSPRTSTHEQYF; CDR3 DNA: TGTGCCAGCAGCCCTAGGACTAGTACCCACGAGCAGTACTTC
V gene: TRBV7-8; J gene: TRBJ2-1; clone size: NA; D gene: TRBD2; CDR3 protein: CASSQRGTSGGSSYNEQFF; CDR3 DNA: TGCGCCAGCAGCCAGAGGGGGACTAGCGGGGGATCCTCCTACAATGAGCAGTTCTTC
V gene: TRBV9; J gene: TRBJ2-4; clone size: NA; D gene: NA; CDR3 protein: CASSPQLAKNIQYF; CDR3 DNA: TGTGCCAGCAGCCCCCAACTAGCCAAAAACATTCAGTACTTC
V gene: TRBV25-1; J gene: TRBJ1-4; clone size: few; D gene: NA; CDR3 protein: CASSEGTHATNEKLFF; CDR3 DNA: TGTGCCAGCAGTGAAGGGACACATGCAACTAATGAAAAACTGTTTTTT
V gene: TRBV7-2; J gene: TRBJ1-3; clone size: NA; D gene: NA; CDR3 protein: CASSLAKGGLSGNTIYF; CDR3 DNA: TGTGCCAGCAGCTTAGCTAAGGGTGGCCTCTCTGGAAACACCATATATTTT
V gene: TRBV7-9; J gene: TRBJ1-4; clone size: NA; D gene: NA; CDR3 protein: CASSRPVGQNEKLFF; CDR3 DNA: TGTGCCAGCAGCCGCCCGGTGGGCCAGAATGAAAAACTGTTTTTT